This entry concerns a single T cell receptor beta chain. Its antigen remains unknown. RNA transcripts provided the source from which TCR beta CDR3 regions were amplified. During a first-round RT-PCR of the TCR CDR3, the HTBI primer set was used. MiXCR was run by TCRdb on the multiplex PCR reads, yielding one entry per CDR3 protein. The sample carries approximately 610,000 distinct CDR3 sequences, approximately 15% recorded once. The sample is drawn from a study of T cells in Graves' hyperthyroidism and ophthalmopathy. Study-wide points: In the analysis, a 13 V-J model separated ophthalmopathy from stable hyperthyroidism.

The sample taken for sequencing was blood. This sequence was found in a woman between 18 and 29 years old with Graves' hyperthyroidism.

As DNA, the CDR3 is TGCGCCAGCAGACAGGGGCGGGGAGATACGCAGTATTTT. Its protein is CASRQGRGDTQYF. The V call is TRBV5-1, the J call TRBJ2-3; perhaps TRBD1 as D (7 bases). V lost 5 bases, J lost 5 bases, and 12 bases lay in between. The CDR3 has 13 residues. Germline-derived CDR1 and CDR2 are SGHRS and YFSETQ.